This TCR beta chain was identified in a study of cytomegalovirus exposure and HLA in healthy donors. Overall study results and limits: Per a later analysis, HLA-associated TCR beta chains showed more clonal expansion than other, equally common TCR beta chains.

To note about this clone: Its antigen is currently unknown.

PCR used 60 Vbeta primers and 13 Jbeta primers. Sequenced by immunoSEQ multiplex PCR; TCRdb stores in-frame clones only, minus some. The sample carries more than 85,000 clones, about 80% recorded once. V shed 5 bases and J 7 bases; nucleotides not matched to a gene: 10. The CDR3 is 15 residues long. The germline CDR1 and CDR2 sequences are SGHTA and FQGNSA. The chain combines TRBV7-2 with TRBJ1-5, with 8 bases aligning to TRBD1. What was sequenced was PBMCs. This receptor was taken from a female donor in good health and CMV-seropositive. The DNA for the CDR3 is TGTGCCAGCAGCCCTGACAGGGGCCGAGGGCAGCCCCAGCATTTT. This translates into CASSPDRGRGQPQHF.